This paragraph reports one T cell receptor beta chain. Its specificity is not known. This sample was taken from a study of chemoradiotherapy in HPV16-positive cancers. In the study overall: Candidate HPV-specific clones and shared TCR motifs came from two HPV16-positive patients.

Study-level findings and limits: Candidate HPV-specific clones and E7-related TCR motifs grew in tumor during treatment. Functional assays defining HPV-specific T cells used only a couple of HPV16-positive patients.

The CDR3 length is 16 residues. J lost 10 bases, V lost 0 bases, and 12 bases had no gene match. Using immunoSEQ multiplex PCR, the repertoire was profiled, and TCRdb retains in-frame clones only, with some absent. The table has approximately 1,300 clones, about three quarters seen once; the top ten hold 14% to 15%. This TCR came from a human donor with HPV-associated anogenital cancer. V and J are TRBV5-3 and TRBJ2-7, with 11 positions matching TRBD2. TRBV5-3 is known as an ORF, though its function is uncertain. Sequencing used tumor tissue, obtained from a patient who underwent chemoradiotherapy. CDR3 in amino acids: CARSLGLAGGTKVQYF. In nucleotides, the CDR3 is TGTGCCAGAAGCTTGGGGTTAGCGGGAGGGACTAAGGTTCAGTACTTC.